The sequence of this TCR beta chain was determined in a study of response to subunit inactivated influenza vaccine. This clonotype turned up a few times. As yet, its antigen is unknown. Regarding the study as a whole: The authors suggested that few new T cells are recruited per seasonal influenza vaccination.

In TCRdb, the RT-PCR reads were re-called with MiXCR into one record per CDR3 protein. Of 800,000 or so distinct CDR3 sequences in the sample, around 20% were seen once. The TCR was taken from a man aged 50 or older who received an inactivated influenza vaccine. The input for sequencing was PBMCs from blood, taken more than 4 days after vaccination.

In DNA form, the CDR3 reads TGTGCCAGCAGTCTGACAGGGCCCCCAGATACGCAGTATTTT. Its protein is CASSLTGPPDTQYF. This rearrangement joins TRBV6-1 to TRBJ2-3; 7 bases match TRBD1. The CDR3 runs to 14 residues. CDR1 is MNHNS, CDR2 SASEGT, per germline. V trimming: 5 bases; J trimming: 4 bases; junction bases outside the gene matches: 6.